This is a list of T cell receptor beta chains from one sample in a study of blood T cell repertoires in COVID-19. Sequencing was performed with immunoSEQ multiplex PCR; in TCRdb, only in-frame clones are kept and a portion is missing. Of roughly 150,000 clones in the sample, roughly 89% are singletons; the top ten hold 5%. Sequenced sample: peripheral blood. Receptors originate from a human donor in a cohort sampled during active COVID-19. Both conserved end residues are part of each CDR3. The order of the fields is V gene, D gene, J gene, clone size, CDR3 protein, CDR3 DNA. A D gene is named only where the DNA matches it firmly. Not all rows give a size; the values are once, few, many and, for expanded clones, a class.

TRBV9	NA	TRBJ1-2	NA	CASSVAWTASGYTF	TGTGCCAGCAGCGTAGCTTGGACAGCGTCTGGCTACACCTTC
TRBV7-6	TRBD2	TRBJ2-7	NA	CASSASGGPFYEQYF	TGTGCCAGCAGCGCTAGCGGGGGACCCTTCTACGAGCAGTACTTC
TRBV5-6	NA	TRBJ2-7	NA	CASSPGKGLSSYEQYF	TGTGCCAGCAGCCCCGGAAAGGGGCTAAGCTCCTACGAGCAGTACTTC
TRBV5-4	NA	TRBJ1-1	few	CASSPTGHTEAFF	TGTGCCAGCAGCCCGACAGGTCACACTGAAGCTTTCTTT
TRBV5-1	NA	TRBJ2-7	NA	CASSLAGAGSYEQYF	TGCGCCAGCAGCTTGGCCGGAGCGGGCTCCTACGAGCAGTACTTC
TRBV5-6	NA	TRBJ2-1	NA	CASSLYRSAEQFF	TGTGCCAGCAGCTTGTATCGTAGCGCGGAGCAGTTCTTC
TRBV29-1	NA	TRBJ2-3	NA	CSVEGRLGADTQYF	TGCAGCGTTGAAGGGCGGTTAGGGGCAGATACGCAGTATTTT
TRBV5-1	NA	TRBJ1-4	NA	CASSLNINEKLFF	TGCGCCAGCAGCTTAAACATTAATGAAAAACTGTTTTTT
TRBV18	NA	TRBJ1-2	NA	CASSRGPNYGYTF	TGTGCCAGCTCACGAGGGCCTAACTATGGCTACACCTTC
TRBV24-1	TRBD1	TRBJ2-7	NA	CATSDPGGKQYF	TGTGCCACCAGTGATCCAGGGGGCAAGCAGTACTTC
TRBV2	NA	TRBJ1-4	once	CASSVGEKLFF	TGTGCCAGCAGTGTCGGTGAAAAACTGTTTTTT
TRBV6-5	TRBD1	TRBJ1-2	NA	CASRQPTGNYGYTF	TGTGCCAGCAGGCAGCCGACAGGGAACTATGGCTACACCTTC
TRBV3-1/TRBV3-2	NA	TRBJ2-7	NA	CASSQSGQLYEQYF	TGTGCCAGCAGCCAGTCCGGACAGCTATACGAGCAGTACTTC
TRBV30	NA	TRBJ2-7	NA	CAWSGPSGTTYEQYF	TGTGCCTGGAGTGGGCCCAGCGGGACAACCTACGAGCAGTACTTC
TRBV6-5	NA	TRBJ2-7	NA	CASSWRLPYEQYF	TGTGCCAGCAGTTGGCGGCTACCCTACGAGCAGTACTTC
TRBV19	TRBD1	TRBJ1-1	NA	CASSIGQGNTEAFF	TGTGCCAGTAGTATTGGACAGGGGAACACTGAAGCTTTCTTT
TRBV9	TRBD1	TRBJ1-2	NA	CASSVDGTGGALGGYTF	TGTGCCAGCAGCGTTGATGGGACAGGGGGCGCGTTGGGTGGCTACACCTTC
TRBV18	NA	TRBJ2-7	NA	CASSPGASYEQYF	TGTGCCAGCTCACCGGGAGCCTCCTACGAGCAGTACTTC
TRBV7-8	NA	TRBJ2-1	NA	CASSLDRDHYNEQFF	TGTGCCAGCAGCTTAGACAGGGACCACTACAATGAGCAGTTCTTC
TRBV5-1	NA	TRBJ1-1	once	CASSSGGQSNTEAFF	TGCGCCAGCAGCTCGGGGGGGCAATCGAACACTGAAGCTTTCTTT
TRBV19	TRBD1	TRBJ1-5	NA	CASSTWTGHIGNQPQHF	TGTGCCAGTAGTACCTGGACAGGTCACATAGGCAATCAGCCCCAGCATTTT
TRBV5-6	NA	TRBJ1-1	NA	CASSAGTSGNTEAFF	TGTGCCAGCAGCGCCGGGACATCTGGGAACACTGAAGCTTTCTTT
TRBV29-1	NA	TRBJ1-2	NA	CSVEGALGGGYTF	TGCAGCGTTGAAGGCGCCCTCGGAGGTGGCTACACCTTC
TRBV28	TRBD2	TRBJ2-3	NA	CASSLGREWSTDTQYF	TGTGCCAGCAGTTTAGGGCGGGAGTGGAGCACAGATACGCAGTATTTT
TRBV10-3	TRBD1	TRBJ1-2	NA	CAISGRQGSYTF	TGTGCCATCAGTGGCAGACAGGGGAGCTACACCTTC
TRBV7-2	TRBD1	TRBJ2-2	NA	CASSLRTGNTGELFF	TGTGCCAGCAGCCTTAGGACAGGGAATACCGGGGAGCTGTTTTTT
TRBV29-1	TRBD1	TRBJ2-3	NA	CSVDRAADTQYF	TGCAGCGTGGACAGGGCTGCAGATACGCAGTATTTT
TRBV5-4	NA	TRBJ1-1	NA	CASSQTGGVGTEAFF	TGTGCCAGCAGCCAGACCGGGGGGGTAGGCACTGAAGCTTTCTTT
TRBV5-4	NA	TRBJ1-5	NA	CASSIQGGGQPQHF	TGTGCCAGCAGCATACAGGGTGGCGGTCAGCCCCAGCATTTT
TRBV6-5	NA	TRBJ1-1	NA	CASSYSGTEGAFF	TGTGCCAGCAGTTACTCGGGCACCGAGGGAGCTTTCTTT
TRBV27	TRBD1	TRBJ1-4	NA	CASSFSTGGLGKLFF	TGTGCCAGCAGTTTCTCGACAGGGGGATTAGGAAAACTGTTTTTT
TRBV21-1	NA	TRBJ1-5	once	CATFPGDWEHQPQHF	TGTGCCACCTTTCCCGGGGACTGGGAGCATCAGCCCCAGCATTTT
TRBV29-1	NA	TRBJ1-1	NA	CSLYRVGNTEAFF	TGCAGCCTATACAGGGTGGGGAACACTGAAGCTTTCTTT
TRBV9	TRBD2	TRBJ2-1	once	CASSSGDNEQFF	TGTGCCAGCAGCAGCGGGGACAATGAGCAGTTCTTC
TRBV7-2	NA	TRBJ2-3	NA	CASSLTRTTDTQYF	TGTGCCAGCAGCTTAACTAGAACGACAGATACGCAGTATTTT
TRBV27	NA	TRBJ2-5	NA	CASRGAGTQYF	TGTGCCAGCCGGGGGGCTGGGACCCAGTACTTC
TRBV4-2	TRBD1	TRBJ1-4	once	CASSHAGTDEKLFF	TGTGCCAGCAGCCACGCCGGGACAGATGAAAAACTGTTTTTT
TRBV19	NA	TRBJ1-1	NA	CASSIEVNTEAFF	TGTGCCAGTAGTATCGAGGTTAACACTGAAGCTTTCTTT
TRBV5-1	NA	TRBJ2-6	NA	CASSLFRGTNSGANVLTF	TGCGCCAGCAGCTTGTTTCGGGGGACCAACTCTGGGGCCAACGTCCTGACTTTC
TRBV7-6	NA	TRBJ2-7	NA	CASSLLRSSYEQYF	TGTGCCAGCAGCTTATTACGGTCCTCCTACGAGCAGTACTTC
TRBV5-6	TRBD1	TRBJ1-2	NA	CASSFIQGTSNYGYTF	TGTGCCAGCAGCTTTATACAGGGGACCTCTAACTATGGCTACACCTTC
TRBV3-1/TRBV3-2	NA	TRBJ2-3	NA	CASSQLRSGDTQYF	TGTGCCAGCAGCCAGCTTAGGTCAGGAGATACGCAGTATTTT
TRBV7-2	NA	TRBJ1-1	NA	CASSLTENTEAFF	TGTGCCAGCAGCTTGACTGAGAACACTGAAGCTTTCTTT